In its sample, the clone carrying this T cell receptor (delta chain) was seen a few times. Its antigen is not known. The amino acid sequence in TCRdb belongs to a much larger clone and departs from this DNA's translation at residue 10, likely a sequencing read error; the sequence shown is translated from the DNA. With CATT, TCRdb re-called clones from the multiplex PCR reads. The sample gives around 86,000 delta-chain clones, 1.4% of which show up once; more than 7% is in the top ten. The data derive from a study of γδ T cells in repeated Plasmodium falciparum infection. Germline V gene lookup returns CDR1 TVYSNPD and CDR2 GDNSRS (reference sequence). The length of the CDR3 is 13 residues. Vgamma9/Vdelta2+ and Vdelta2-negative gammadelta T cells were flow-sorted from PBMC for bulk sequencing. Study-level findings and limits: In Vdelta2-negative, largely Vdelta1+, gammadelta repertoires, repeated controlled infections appeared to drive clonal selection waves.

Sequencing was done on a sample of gamma-delta T cells from blood. This TCR derives from a pool of human donors (malaria-infected and uninfected, not separated). V usage is TRDV3 and J usage is TRDJ1; D gene ambiguous. Matching the DNA to germline supplied the J gene, which TCRdb does not give. Written as DNA, the CDR3 is TGTGCCTTTCGCCGCGACTACACCGATGAACTCATCTTT. Its translation: CAFRRDYTDELIF.